This TCR beta chain was captured by sequencing in a study of post-analysis software for immune sequencing data. Study observations and caveats: Higher frequency in patients than in controls was seen for about five TRBV segments, with TRBV5-6, TRBV5-1 and TRBV20-1 among them.

Presence of unique molecular identifiers characterized the TCR beta cDNA libraries. TCRdb re-analysed the PCR reads in MiXCR, keeping a single row per CDR3 protein. The sample contains about 680,000 distinct CDR3 sequences, roughly three fifths of which appear only once. The CDR3 loop spans 14 amino acids. Germline V gene data show CDR1 as SGHDN and CDR2 as FVKESK. A remark on this clonotype: Its specificity is unknown. The junction does not match germline at one end; this may be a read error.

The material sequenced was blood. This clonotype was obtained from a girl aged 2 to 9 with multiple sclerosis. This rearrangement joins TRBV14 to TRBJ2-7; D ambiguous. CDR3 protein: CAGSQVDKTYEQYF. CDR3 bases: TGTGCCGGCAGCCAAGTAGACAAGACCTACGAGCAGTACTTC.